This passage covers 5 T cell receptor beta chains from one sample sequenced in a study of CD8 T cells in Susac syndrome. Random hexamers were used to reverse transcribe roughly 0.5 to 1 ug of RNA. From the immunoSEQ multiplex PCR reads, TCRdb called clonotypes with MiXCR, one entry per CDR3 protein. The sample records roughly 140,000 distinct CDR3 sequences, roughly 96% being singletons. Sequencing was carried out using CD4+ T cells from PBMCs. Every receptor here comes from a human donor with Susac syndrome.

The rearrangement uses TRBV20-1 and TRBJ1-1; the D is unclear. Trimming pared 2 bases from V and 1 base from J, leaving 11 bases between. Germline V gene data show CDR1 as DFQATT and CDR2 as SNEGSKA (reference sequence). The length of the CDR3 is 14 residues. The CDR3 region is CSARLGAANTEAFF. The CDR3 bases are TGCAGTGCTAGATTAGGAGCGGCGAACACTGAAGCTTTCTTT.

J is TRBJ1-1 and V is TRBV29-1, with no clear D. CDR1 and CDR2 from the germline V gene are SQVTM and ANQGSEA. There are 12 residues in the CDR3. The V end lost 4 bases, the J end lost 0 bases, and 6 bases lay between the germline ends. The CDR3 protein is CSVGHMNTEAFF. CDR3 sequence (DNA): TGCAGCGTTGGACACATGAACACTGAAGCTTTCTTT.

This rearrangement joins TRBV5-1 to TRBJ1-2; no reliable D call. This CDR3 region has 13 residues. Deletions cut 2 bases from V and 2 bases from J, with 7 bases between. Germline V gives CDR1 SGHRS, CDR2 YFSETQ. In nucleotides, the CDR3 is TGCGCCAGCAGCTTTCAGGTCAACTATGGCTACACCTTC. This sequence encodes CASSFQVNYGYTF.

V usage is TRBV19 and J usage is TRBJ2-5; 12 bases line up with TRBD2. V was pared by 4 bases and J by 1 base, with 10 bases of the junction left unmatched. This CDR3 comprises 18 residues. Germline V gene sequence: CDR1 LNHDA, CDR2 SQIVND (reference sequence). The CDR3 DNA follows: TGTGCCAGTAGTAGCCCTCCTTTACTAGCGGGGGGCCAAGAGACCCAGTACTTC. The encoded protein is CASSSPPLLAGGQETQYF.

The chain is built from TRBV29-1 and TRBJ2-7; maybe TRBD1 (6 bases). Germline-derived CDR1 and CDR2 are SQVTM and ANQGSEA. With 6 bases removed from V and 4 bases from J, the gap between germline ends came to 13 bases. This CDR3 spans 12 amino acids. The CDR3 DNA follows: TGCAGCGTGACCGGGACATCTTACGAGCAGTACTTC. Protein sequence: CSVTGTSYEQYF.